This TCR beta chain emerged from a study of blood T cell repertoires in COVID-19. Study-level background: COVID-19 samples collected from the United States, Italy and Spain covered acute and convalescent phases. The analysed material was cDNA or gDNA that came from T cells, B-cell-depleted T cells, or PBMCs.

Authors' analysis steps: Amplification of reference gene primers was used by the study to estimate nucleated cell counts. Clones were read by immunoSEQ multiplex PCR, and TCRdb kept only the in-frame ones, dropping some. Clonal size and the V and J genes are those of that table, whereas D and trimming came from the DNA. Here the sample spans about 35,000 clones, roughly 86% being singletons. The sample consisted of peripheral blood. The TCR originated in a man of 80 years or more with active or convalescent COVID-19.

This CDR3 is CASSFSGTSTDTQYF. In DNA form, the CDR3 reads TGTGCCAGCAGTTTTAGCGGGACTAGCACAGATACGCAGTATTTT. The rearrangement links TRBV28 to TRBJ2-3; 8 bases map to TRBD2. In germline, CDR1 is MDHEN, CDR2 SYDVKM. V shed 3 bases and J 0 bases; nucleotides not matched to a gene: 2. The CDR3 is 15 amino acids.